A single sample gave rise to the 28 T cell receptor beta chains below, sequenced in a study of blood T cell repertoires in COVID-19. Here immunoSEQ multiplex PCR was the method, and the copy in TCRdb shows in-frame clones only, minus some. The data contain 110,000 to 150,000 clones, approximately 82% of them singletons. Sample: peripheral blood. All receptors derive from a human donor in a cohort sampled during active COVID-19.

This chain links TRBV20-1 with TRBJ2-3, with a tentative D call TRBD1 (5 bases). Germline V gives CDR1 DFQATT, CDR2 SNEGSKA (reference sequence). The CDR3 has 12 residues. V was trimmed by 6 bases and J by 7 bases, leaving 14 bases between them. The CDR3 loop is CSASLGLYTQYF. CDR3 nucleotides: TGCAGTGCCAGTTTGGGGCTGTATACGCAGTATTTT.

This rearrangement joins TRBV27 to TRBJ2-7, with TRBD2 identical over 14 bases. With 7 bases clipped from V and 5 bases from J, the junction kept 10 bases outside the gene matches. Germline V gene lookup returns CDR1 MNHEY and CDR2 SMNVEV (reference sequence). The CDR3 covers 16 residues. The CDR3 sequence: CASKNIGTSGRNEQYF. The CDR3 DNA sequence: TGTGCCAGCAAAAATATTGGGACTAGCGGGAGAAACGAGCAGTACTTC.

The CDR3 coding sequence is TGTGCCAGCAGCCACGCTACTAGCGGGACTTACAATGAGCAGTTCTTC. Translating gives CASSHATSGTYNEQFF. This rearrangement joins TRBV4-2 to TRBJ2-1; 10 bases line up with TRBD2. Germline CDR1 and CDR2: LGHNA and YNFKEQ. The ends lost 3 bases at V and 4 bases at J; junction bases unmatched: 6. The CDR3 is 16 residues long.

V usage is TRBV28 and J usage is TRBJ1-1; D not certain. This CDR3 spans 13 amino acids. CDR1 is MDHEN, CDR2 SYDVKM, per germline. The germline V and J ends were trimmed by 8 bases and 1 base, with 11 bases remaining between them. The CDR3 DNA sequence: TGTGCCAGCCTCGGGGTAACGAACACTGAAGCTTTCTTT. Protein product: CASLGVTNTEAFF.

The chain recombines TRBV7-2 with TRBJ2-2; 13 nucleotides line up with TRBD2. The CDR3 extends over 16 amino acids. The V segment lost 5 bases and the J segment 5 bases; nucleotides outside the gene matches: 5. Looked up from germline, CDR1 is SGHTA and CDR2 is FQGNSA. The CDR3 spells CASSEKTSGGTGELFF. The CDR3 DNA sequence: TGTGCCAGCAGCGAAAAGACTAGCGGGGGGACCGGGGAGCTGTTTTTT.

The J gene is TRBJ1-4, the V gene TRBV15; no clear D gene. The V end lost 0 bases, the J end lost 8 bases, and 19 bases lay between the germline ends. Germline assignment: CDR1 LNHNV and CDR2 YYDKDF (reference sequence). The CDR3 is 17 residues long. CDR3 nucleotide sequence: TGTGCCACCAGCAGAGATCCTGGGGAGACCCCATGGGAAAAACTGTTTTTT. It translates to CATSRDPGETPWEKLFF. The entire variable domain, with the rest obtained from reference TRBV15 and TRBJ1-4, is as follows: DAMVIQNPRYQVTQFGKPVTLSCSQTLNHNVMYWYQQKSSQAPKLLFHYYDKDFNNEADTPDNFQSRRPNTSFCFLDIRSPGLGDTAMYLCATSRDPGETPWEKLFFGSGTQLSVL.

This chain uses TRBV7-9 with TRBJ1-5; D gene ambiguous. Trimming pared 5 bases from V and 4 bases from J, leaving 6 bases between. The CDR3 covers 12 residues. Germline V gives CDR1 SEHNR, CDR2 FQNEAQ (reference sequence). CDR3 loop: CASSARNQPQHF. CDR3 DNA sequence: TGTGCCAGCAGCGCACGGAATCAGCCCCAGCATTTT.

This clone has just a few counts. The V call is TRBV5-1, the J call TRBJ2-7; possible D gene TRBD2, 5 bases. V gave up 4 bases and J gave up 4 bases, with 9 bases separating them. This CDR3 comprises 12 residues. CDR1 and CDR2 from the germline V gene are SGHRS and YFSETQ. Here the CDR3 reads CASSPGLYEQYF. The CDR3 bases are TGCGCCAGCAGCCCTGGACTTTACGAGCAGTACTTC.

V and J are TRBV11-2 and TRBJ2-1; D is perhaps TRBD2 (5 bases). The germline gives CDR1 SGHAT, CDR2 FQNNGV. The CDR3 loop spans 13 amino acids. Trimming removed 3 bases from V and 10 bases from J, with 13 bases in between. CDR3 nucleotide sequence: TGTGCCAGCAGCTTGGCTGGGAGAACGGAGCAGTTCTTC. Translation gives CASSLAGRTEQFF.

V and J are TRBV7-9 and TRBJ2-7, with D possibly TRBD2 on 5 matching bases. This CDR3 is 13 amino acids long. Germline V CDR1 and CDR2: SEHNR, FQNEAQ (reference sequence). The V gene lost 9 bases and the J gene lost 1 base, with 13 bases spanning the gap. The chain's CDR3 is CASQNPGSYEQYF. The CDR3 coding sequence is TGTGCCAGTCAAAACCCGGGGTCCTACGAGCAGTACTTC.

The J gene is TRBJ1-5, the V gene TRBV2, with D possibly TRBD1 on 6 matching bases. Trimming took 5 bases from V and 3 from J, leaving 17 bases between them. The CDR3 consists of 16 residues. CDR1 and CDR2 from the germline V gene are SNHLY and FYNNEI. CDR3 bases: TGTGCCAGCAGTTCCAGACAGGCCGCGTTCAATCAGCCCCAGCATTTT. Encoded protein: CASSSRQAAFNQPQHF.

In its sample, this clone was seen once. The J gene is TRBJ2-7, the V gene TRBV19, with 7 bases fitting TRBD2. The germline V gene encodes CDR1 LNHDA and CDR2 SQIVND (reference sequence). Losses at the gene ends were 8 bases for V and 3 bases for J; bases not matched to a gene: 10. The CDR3 consists of 14 residues. This CDR3 reads CASAVGGSYYEQYF. CDR3 nucleotide sequence: TGTGCCAGTGCAGTCGGCGGGAGCTACTACGAGCAGTACTTC.

This sequence joins TRBV30 and TRBJ2-7, with TRBD1 identical over 8 bases. The CDR3 is made up of 16 amino acids. Germline V CDR1 and CDR2: GTSNPN, SVGIG (reference sequence). Trimming took 3 bases from V and 2 from J; bases not matched to a gene: 12. Here the CDR3 reads CAWRPPPGQDTYEQYF. CDR3 sequence (DNA): TGTGCCTGGAGACCACCTCCGGGACAGGACACCTACGAGCAGTACTTC. Based on the CDR3 plus reference TRBV30 and TRBJ2-7, the full variable domain is SQTIHQWPATLVQPVGSPLSLECTVEGTSNPNLYWYRQAAGRGLQLLFYSVGIGQISSEVPQNLSASRPQDRQFILSSKKLLLSDSGFYLCAWRPPPGQDTYEQYFGPGTRLTVT.

V usage is TRBV4-1 and J usage is TRBJ1-4; 7 positions agree with TRBD1. The ends lost 4 bases at V and 4 bases at J; junction bases unmatched: 12. The CDR3 is made up of 17 amino acids. CDR1 is MGHRA, CDR2 YSYEKL, per germline. CDR3 coding DNA: TGCGCCAGCAGCCGCCTAGGGACAGCGAAGAATAATGAAAAACTGTTTTTT. Its translation: CASSRLGTAKNNEKLFF.

This clone was counted a few times. At one of its ends the junction is not consistent with the germline gene, which may arise from a read error. This rearrangement joins TRBV7-7 to TRBJ1-1; TRBD1 matches 7 bases. Germline V gene sequence: CDR1 SSHAT, CDR2 FNYEAQ (reference sequence). The CDR3 is 12 residues long. The CDR3 loop reads CASSPGGTEAFF. The CDR3, as DNA: TGTGCTAGCAGCCCAGGGGGCACTGAAGCTTTCTTT.

The chain combines TRBV5-1 with TRBJ2-2, with 13 positions matching TRBD2. This CDR3 comprises 19 residues. The V gene's germline CDR1 is SGHRS and CDR2 YFSETQ. Germline trimming cut 2 bases from V and 2 bases from J; bases unmatched to any gene: 9. DNA for the CDR3: TGCGCCAGCAGCTTCCTCCCGGGACTAGCGGGGCCTAACACCGGGGAGCTGTTTTTT. Amino acids: CASSFLPGLAGPNTGELFF.

The V gene is TRBV19, the J gene TRBJ1-1; the D is unclear. This CDR3 is 14 amino acids long. The V gene lost 0 bases and the J gene lost 4 bases, with 9 bases spanning the gap. From germline, CDR1 is LNHDA and CDR2 SQIVND (reference sequence). The CDR3 spells CASSIEAGRTEAFF. Here the CDR3 DNA reads TGTGCCAGTAGTATAGAAGCGGGCCGCACTGAAGCTTTCTTT.

J is TRBJ1-3 and V is TRBV6-5, with D unresolved. Germline V gene lookup returns CDR1 MNHEY and CDR2 SVGAGI. The CDR3 contains 11 residues. The germline V and J ends were trimmed by 11 bases and 7 bases, with 12 bases remaining between them. CDR3 sequence: CASGIRNTIYF. The CDR3, as DNA: TGTGCCTCCGGTATCAGGAACACCATATATTTT.

The chain is built from TRBV3-1 (or the pseudogene TRBV3-2) and TRBJ2-3, with 12 nucleotides matching TRBD1. The trim removed 6 bases at V and 3 bases at J, leaving 7 bases unmatched. The CDR3 is 16 amino acids. The germline V gene has CDR1 LGHDT and CDR2 YNNKEL (reference sequence). CDR3 region: CASSAGQGAPTDTQYF. CDR3 nucleotide sequence: TGTGCCAGCAGTGCGGGACAGGGGGCGCCAACAGATACGCAGTATTTT.

The V and J genes are TRBV28 and TRBJ1-5; D ambiguous. Per the germline V gene, CDR1 is MDHEN and CDR2 is SYDVKM. Trimming cost V 6 bases and J 2 bases, with 17 bases left between them. This CDR3 contains 16 residues. This CDR3 is CASRFPPNRGNQPQHF. In DNA, the CDR3 is TGTGCCAGCAGGTTCCCCCCAAACCGGGGCAATCAGCCCCAGCATTTT.

The V call is TRBV5-4, the J call TRBJ2-7; 12 bases are shared with TRBD1. CDR3 size: 15 residues. Germline trimming cut 0 bases from V and 5 bases from J; bases unmatched to any gene: 3. Germline V gene data show CDR1 as SGHNT and CDR2 as YYREEE (reference sequence). In DNA, the CDR3 is TGTGCCAGCAGCTTGGCTGGGACAGGGGGCCACGAGCAGTACTTC. Protein sequence: CASSLAGTGGHEQYF. The full variable domain, with the rest looked up from reference TRBV5-4 and TRBJ2-7, is ETGVTQSPTHLIKTRGQQVTLRCSSQSGHNTVSWYQQALGQGPQFIFQYYREEENGRGNFPPRFSGLQFPNYSSELNVNALELDDSALYLCASSLAGTGGHEQYFGPGTRLTVT.

A single count supports this clone. The CDR3 sequence: CASTTPGGYEQYF. In DNA, the CDR3 is TGTGCCAGCACCACACCTGGGGGGTACGAGCAGTACTTC. This sequence joins TRBV28 and TRBJ2-7, with D possibly TRBD2 on 6 matching bases. Trimming pared 7 bases from V and 4 bases from J, leaving 14 bases between. The CDR3 is 13 amino acids. Per germline, CDR1 MDHEN and CDR2 SYDVKM.

This chain connects TRBV6-5 to TRBJ1-3; D is undetermined. V lost 4 bases and J lost 0, with 13 bases in between. Germline V gene sequence: CDR1 MNHEY, CDR2 SVGAGI. The CDR3 consists of 16 residues. This chain's CDR3 is CASSFWEAPSGNTIYF. Written as DNA, the CDR3 is TGTGCCAGCAGTTTTTGGGAGGCCCCCTCTGGAAACACCATATATTTT.

V and J are TRBV10-1 and TRBJ2-7, with TRBD2 as a possible D gene (5 bases). The CDR3 length is 11 residues. In germline, CDR1 is WNHNN, CDR2 SYGVQD (reference sequence). V shed 9 bases and J shed 4 bases, with 10 bases lying between them. CDR3 sequence: CARPRGYEQYF. CDR3 DNA: TGCGCCAGGCCCCGGGGTTACGAGCAGTACTTC.

This clone was counted a few times. The rearrangement uses TRBV19 and TRBJ1-6, with a possible D match to TRBD1 (5 bases). The V end lost 3 bases, the J end lost 11 bases, and 14 bases lay between the germline ends. There are 14 residues in the CDR3. CDR1 and CDR2 from the germline V gene are LNHDA and SQIVND (reference sequence). The CDR3 DNA is TGTGCCAGTAGTATGGGTCCGGGGGTAACACCCCTCCACTTT. Translation: CASSMGPGVTPLHF.

The chain joins TRBV6-5 to TRBJ1-6, with D hard to call. CDR1 and CDR2 from the germline V gene are MNHEY and SVGAGI. CDR3 size: 14 residues. V lost 7 bases and J 9 bases, leaving 16 bases between the germline ends. The CDR3 here is CASILQEGVSPLHF. DNA of the CDR3: TGTGCCAGCATCCTCCAGGAGGGCGTTTCACCCCTCCACTTT.

This rearrangement joins TRBV7-2 to TRBJ1-2, with TRBD1 as a possible D gene (5 bases). Germline CDR1 SGHTA, CDR2 FQGNSA. Trimming removed 9 bases at V and 8 bases at J, with 22 bases between. The CDR3 length is 14 residues. For the CDR3, the DNA is TGTGCCAGTTCGTGGGGGGAGCTTCGGTTAGGCTACACCTTC. It codes for CASSWGELRLGYTF.

The chain has TRBV15 and TRBJ1-4, with TRBD1 matching over 9 bases. Per the germline V gene, CDR1 is LNHNV and CDR2 is YYDKDF (reference sequence). The V and J ends lost 0 bases and 4 bases, in that order; junction bases with no gene match: 3. The CDR3 has 16 residues. The CDR3 loop is CATSRDRTGDNEKLFF. For the CDR3, the DNA is TGTGCCACCAGCAGAGACCGGACAGGGGATAATGAAAAACTGTTTTTT.